Following are 10 T cell receptor beta chains from one sample sequenced in a study of early T cells in non-severe SARS-CoV-2 infection. TCRdb redid the calling of the 5' RACE reads with MiXCR, one entry per CDR3 protein. Of tens of thousands of distinct CDR3 sequences in the sample, about 14% were seen once. Sequencing input: whole blood. The receptor set was obtained from an adult who was a healthcare worker with PCR-confirmed SARS-CoV-2 infection or an uninfected control (not recorded which).

This clonotype appeared many times. The rearrangement joins TRBV5-1 to TRBJ2-7; D possibly uses TRBD1 or TRBD2 (5 bases each). CDR1 and CDR2 from the germline V gene are SGHRS and YFSETQ. V was trimmed by 3 bases and J by 5 bases, leaving 15 bases between them. The CDR3 sequence is 14 residues long. In DNA, the CDR3 is TGCGCCAGCAGCTGGGACGTCGTTGGGAACGAGCAGTACTTC. It encodes CASSWDVVGNEQYF.

This clonotype was observed a handful of times. Its ends do not fully match the called genes, so a read error is possible. V gene TRBV20-1 combines with J gene TRBJ2-2; either TRBD1 or TRBD2 may fit D (5 bases each). Germline-derived CDR1 and CDR2 are DFQATT and SNEGSKA (reference sequence). The CDR3 is 12 residues long. The CDR3 DNA reads TGCAGTGCCAGAGGGGACACCGGGGAGCTGTTTTTT. It is translated as CSARGDTGELFF.

V gene TRBV11-1 combines with J gene TRBJ1-2, with 7 bases that match TRBD1. This CDR3 contains 11 residues. V gave up 4 bases and J gave up 14 bases; unmatched junction bases: 7. In germline, CDR1 is SGHAT, CDR2 FQDESV (reference sequence). CDR3 region: CASSSMTGRTF. For the CDR3, the DNA is TGTGCCAGCAGCTCCATGACAGGGAGGACCTTC.

This clonotype turned up a few times. This CDR3 reads CSATSGAGAPYEQYF. CDR3 bases: TGCAGTGCTACCTCCGGGGCAGGGGCCCCCTACGAGCAGTACTTC. The V gene is TRBV20-1, the J gene TRBJ2-7; TRBD1 might be the D (6 bases). V lost 4 bases to trimming and J lost 2 bases, with 18 bases between them. The CDR3 totals 15 residues. Germline V gene sequence: CDR1 DFQATT, CDR2 SNEGSKA (reference sequence).

This clonotype was recorded at least ten times. The chain carries TRBV27 and TRBJ2-7; D remains ambiguous. This CDR3 is built from 14 residues. Trimming took off 6 bases at V and 3 bases at J, with 15 bases between the two ends. Germline CDR1 and CDR2: MNHEY and SMNVEV (reference sequence). The CDR3 DNA reads TGTGCCAGCAGCCGTGGCTCGATAGGCTACGAGCAGTACTTC. It specifies CASSRGSIGYEQYF.

The V and J genes are TRBV5-4 and TRBJ2-2; D is undetermined. Germline V gene lookup returns CDR1 SGHNT and CDR2 YYREEE (reference sequence). The CDR3 length is 13 residues. V was cut by 4 bases and J by 5 bases, with 9 bases left in between. CDR3 nucleotides: TGTGCCAGCAGCCCGGAGCGTACCGGGGAGCTGTTTTTT. Translating it yields CASSPERTGELFF.

A few counts support this clonotype. The V gene is TRBV23-1, the J gene TRBJ2-7; a weak D match, TRBD2 (5 bases). TRBV23-1 is recorded as an ORF, its role being uncertain. V dropped 1 base and J dropped 4 bases, with 17 bases sitting between them. The length of the CDR3 is 16 residues. The CDR3 region is CASSQWGSRTGYEQYF. CDR3 nucleotide sequence: TGCGCCAGCAGTCAATGGGGATCGCGGACTGGTTACGAGCAGTACTTC.

The J gene is TRBJ1-3, the V gene TRBV6-5; D not certain. CDR1 is MNHEY, CDR2 SVGAGI, per germline. The CDR3 is 13 residues long. V was shortened by 9 bases and J by 0 bases, with 9 bases between the two germline ends. CDR3 amino acids: CASGPISGNTIYF. The CDR3 coding sequence is TGTGCCAGTGGCCCAATCTCTGGAAACACCATATATTTT.

This clonotype appeared a few times. The V and J genes are TRBV12-3 or TRBV12-4 and TRBJ1-2, with D tentatively TRBD1 (5 bases). The germline V and J ends were trimmed by 6 bases and 8 bases, with 19 bases remaining between them. The CDR3 length is 14 residues. Here the CDR3 reads CASSPEGLAGGYTF. The CDR3 bases are TGTGCCAGCAGCCCCGAGGGACTGGCGGGGGGCTACACCTTC.

This clonotype showed up just a few times. This rearrangement joins TRBV2 to TRBJ2-1, with no clear D. The germline V gene has CDR1 SNHLY and CDR2 FYNNEI. The CDR3 sequence is 14 residues long. Trimming pared 1 base from V and 8 bases from J, leaving 12 bases between. CDR3 sequence (DNA): TGTGCCAGCAGTGAAGGGGAATGGGATGATGAGCAGTTCTTC. This gives the protein CASSEGEWDDEQFF.